The next 15 T cell receptor beta chains were all read from a single sample in a study of breast tumors, draining lymph nodes, adjacent tissues. TCRdb processed the multiplex PCR reads anew with MiXCR; each CDR3 protein has one entry. The repertoire includes some 170,000 distinct CDR3 sequences, 25% to 40% of them detected once, and 3.8% sits in the top ten. Samples came from axillary lymph nodes draining the breast cancer. Sequencing was carried out using axillary lymph node tissue. Receptor source: a female donor with breast cancer. Some clones in this sample may be carry-over from other donors' samples.

V gene TRBV18 combines with J gene TRBJ1-5; 9 positions agree with TRBD1. V was pared by 3 bases and J by 4 bases, with 10 bases of the junction left unmatched. The germline V gene encodes CDR1 KGHSH and CDR2 LQKENI. The CDR3 sequence is 17 residues long. The CDR3 DNA is TGTGCCAGCTCACCTCTCCCCTTACAGGGGGCTAATCAGCCCCAGCATTTT. This encodes CASSPLPLQGANQPQHF.

In regard to this clonotype: It may be a read error: a sequence one base away is much more abundant. The rearrangement links TRBV27 to TRBJ2-5; 9 nucleotides agree with TRBD1. Germline values: CDR1 MNHEY, CDR2 SMNVEV (reference sequence). V lost 8 bases and J lost 5; bases outside the gene matches: 15. This CDR3 is 16 amino acids long. The CDR3 is CASGGSGTGRWETQYF. In DNA, the CDR3 is TGTGCCAGCGGTGGATCTGGGACAGGGAGGTGGGAGACCCAGTACTTC.

The chain is built from TRBV28 and TRBJ2-3, with TRBD2 identical over 10 bases. Trimming took 4 bases from V and 5 from J; bases not matched to a gene: 15. The CDR3 runs 18 residues. Germline lookup yields CDR1 MDHEN and CDR2 SYDVKM. Written as DNA, the CDR3 is TGTGCCAGCAGTTACCTAGCGGGGGACAGAAAGAAGGTAGATACGCAGTATTTT. Residues: CASSYLAGDRKKVDTQYF.

The table lists this clonotype with many counts. The V gene is TRBV5-8, the J gene TRBJ2-3; D is possibly TRBD1 (5 bases). Germline V gene data show CDR1 as SGHTS and CDR2 as YDEGEE. The CDR3 loop spans 13 amino acids. The V end lost 6 bases, the J end lost 6 bases, and 14 bases lay between the germline ends. The CDR3 nucleotides are TGTGCCAGCACGCGCTGGGGCTATGATACGCAGTATTTT. Protein sequence: CASTRWGYDTQYF.

This clonotype was seen repeatedly, ten times or more. This rearrangement joins TRBV27 to TRBJ1-2, with 7 bases fitting TRBD1. CDR1 MNHEY and CDR2 SMNVEV come from the germline V gene (reference sequence). After removal of 6 bases from V and 3 bases from J, the junction contained 7 bases not matched to a gene. The CDR3 totals 14 residues. The CDR3 reads CASRQGGGYYGYTF. As DNA, the CDR3 is TGTGCCAGCAGACAAGGGGGCGGCTACTATGGCTACACCTTC.

In its sample, this clonotype was seen many times. The chain combines TRBV20-1 with TRBJ2-7, with 9 bases aligning to TRBD2. The V gene end was trimmed by 1 base and the J gene end by 5 bases; junction bases not matched to a gene: 6. The CDR3 is 14 amino acids. CDR1 DFQATT and CDR2 SNEGSKA come from the germline V gene (reference sequence). This CDR3 is CSARGAGGLNEQYF. Written as DNA, the CDR3 is TGCAGTGCTAGAGGGGCGGGGGGGCTCAACGAGCAGTACTTC.

In regard to this clonotype: One base away lies a much larger clone, so this may be a sequencing read error. The chain uses TRBV18 and TRBJ2-7; no clear D. Trimming left V 5 bases short and J 3 bases short, with 17 bases between. The CDR3 is 15 amino acids. The V gene's germline CDR1 is KGHSH and CDR2 LQKENI. The CDR3 DNA sequence: TGTGCCAGCTCATCTTCGGCTAGAAAGGTCTACGAGCAGTACTTC. The encoded protein is CASSSSARKVYEQYF.

This clonotype was recorded at least ten times. The chain employs TRBV5-1 and TRBJ2-1; 8 nucleotides match TRBD2. Germline CDR1 reads SGHRS; CDR2 reads YFSETQ. V dropped 7 bases and J dropped 6; count of bases not matched to a gene: 12. The CDR3 has 15 residues. DNA for the CDR3: TGCGCCAGCGGCACCGGACTAGCTTTGAGCAATGAGCAGTTCTTC. Translated, it gives CASGTGLALSNEQFF.

This clonotype has ten or more counts. The chain combines TRBV6-4 with TRBJ1-5; tentative D call: TRBD1 (5 bases). The CDR3 is 13 amino acids. The germline V gene has CDR1 MRHNA and CDR2 SNTAGT. V was shortened by 3 bases and J by 6 bases, with 9 bases between the two germline ends. CDR3 DNA: TGTGCCAGCAGTGAGGGGGAGGGTCAGCCCCAGCATTTT. Amino acid sequence: CASSEGEGQPQHF.

There are many counts of this clonotype. The J gene is TRBJ1-5, the V gene TRBV12-3 or TRBV12-4; D remains ambiguous. Trimming shortened V by 0 bases and J by 4 bases, and 13 bases separated the two germline ends. This CDR3 comprises 16 residues. CDR3 region: CASSLASGFSNQPQHF. The DNA for the CDR3 is TGTGCCAGCAGTTTAGCATCAGGTTTTTCGAATCAGCCCCAGCATTTT.

This clonotype has only a few counts. The chain uses TRBV28 and TRBJ2-7; tentative D call: TRBD1 (5 bases). The CDR3 length is 15 residues. Germline V gene sequence: CDR1 MDHEN, CDR2 SYDVKM. Trimming cost V 8 bases and J 2 bases, with 19 bases left between them. The chain's CDR3 is CASGQATDSPYEQYF. CDR3 bases: TGTGCCAGCGGCCAGGCGACCGACAGCCCCTACGAGCAGTACTTC.

This clonotype was observed at least ten times. The chain links TRBV10-3 to TRBJ1-4; 9 bases map to TRBD1. The ends lost 6 bases at V and 8 bases at J; junction bases unmatched: 7. The CDR3 length is 14 residues. Germline V gene sequence: CDR1 ENHRY, CDR2 SYGVKD. CDR3 amino acids: CAISGDRVGEKLFF. The CDR3 nucleotides are TGTGCCATCAGCGGGGACAGGGTCGGGGAAAAACTGTTTTTT.

This clonotype was detected ten times or more. The J gene is TRBJ2-3, the V gene TRBV27; weak D call: TRBD2 (5 bases). From germline, CDR1 is MNHEY and CDR2 SMNVEV (reference sequence). This CDR3 contains 16 residues. Trimming cost V 5 bases and J 0 bases, with 15 bases left between them. The CDR3: CASSTGGSPSTDTQYF. CDR3 bases: TGTGCCAGCAGTACTGGAGGCAGTCCTAGCACAGATACGCAGTATTTT.

This clonotype was counted only a few times. Being one base from a much bigger clone, this may be a read error. The V call is TRBV5-8, the J call TRBJ2-7, with 7 bases lining up with TRBD1. Germline V gene lookup returns CDR1 SGHTS and CDR2 YDEGEE. The CDR3 covers 13 residues. The trim removed 6 bases at V and 6 bases at J, leaving 9 bases unmatched. CDR3 bases: TGTGCCAGCAACGTTGAGGGGGCGCGCGAGCAGTACTTC. It yields the protein CASNVEGAREQYF. Variable domain in full (rest from reference TRBV5-8 and TRBJ2-7): EAGVTQSPTHLIKTRGQQATLRCSPISGHTSVYWYQQALGLGLQFLLWYDEGEERNRGNFPPRFSGRQFPNYSSELNVNALELEDSALYLCASNVEGAREQYFGPGTRLTVT.

In this sample, this clonotype turned up many times. This sequence joins TRBV20-1 and TRBJ2-4; D is unclear. Germline V CDR1 and CDR2: DFQATT, SNEGSKA (reference sequence). The CDR3 runs 14 residues. V was cut by 1 base and J by 0 bases, with 7 bases left in between. CDR3 sequence (DNA): TGCAGTGCTAGAGCTTCCATAGCCAAAAACATTCAGTACTTC. The encoded protein is CSARASIAKNIQYF.